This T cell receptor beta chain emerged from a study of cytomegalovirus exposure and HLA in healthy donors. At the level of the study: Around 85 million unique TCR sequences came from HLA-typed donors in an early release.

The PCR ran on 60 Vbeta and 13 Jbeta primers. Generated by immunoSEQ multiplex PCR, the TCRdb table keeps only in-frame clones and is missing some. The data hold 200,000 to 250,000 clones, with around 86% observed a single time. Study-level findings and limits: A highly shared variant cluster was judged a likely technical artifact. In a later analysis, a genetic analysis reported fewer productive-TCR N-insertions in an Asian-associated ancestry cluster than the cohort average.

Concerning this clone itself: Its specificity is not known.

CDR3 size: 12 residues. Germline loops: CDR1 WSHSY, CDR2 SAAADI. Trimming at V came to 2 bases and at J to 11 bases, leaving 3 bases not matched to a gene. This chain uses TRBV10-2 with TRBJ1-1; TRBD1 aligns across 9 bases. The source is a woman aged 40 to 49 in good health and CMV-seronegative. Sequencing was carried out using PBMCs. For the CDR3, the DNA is TGCGCCAGCAGTGAGCGACAGGGGGAGGCTTTCTTT. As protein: CASSERQGEAFF.